The 28 T cell receptor beta chains below were found in one sample sequenced in a study of early T cells in non-severe SARS-CoV-2 infection. A single record per CDR3 protein comes from TCRdb applying MiXCR to the 5' RACE reads. The repertoire includes 45,000 or so distinct CDR3 sequences, roughly 7% of them detected once, and approximately 8% sits in the top ten. The sequenced material came from whole blood. The receptors derive from an adult who was a healthcare worker with PCR-confirmed SARS-CoV-2 infection or an uninfected control (not recorded which).

Many counts were recorded for this clonotype. This rearrangement joins TRBV7-8 to TRBJ2-3, with TRBD2 matching 15 bases. J gave up 4 bases and V 4 bases, and 3 bases lay outside the gene matches. Germline CDR1 is SGHVS and CDR2 is FQNEAQ. CDR3 length equals 16 residues. The CDR3 region has the DNA TGTGCCAGCAGCTGGGGGACTAGCGGGGGGTCAGATACGCAGTATTTT. Its translation is CASSWGTSGGSDTQYF.

The sample holds many counts of this clonotype. The rearrangement links TRBV20-1 to TRBJ1-1, with D hard to call. Trimming removed 3 bases from V and 0 bases from J, with 8 bases in between. The CDR3 loop spans 13 amino acids. Germline CDR1 and CDR2: DFQATT and SNEGSKA (reference sequence). The CDR3 DNA reads TGCAGTGCTAGGCAGTACTTGAACACTGAAGCTTTCTTT. This translates into CSARQYLNTEAFF.

Many counts were recorded for this clonotype. This chain uses TRBV28 with TRBJ2-3; tentatively, D is TRBD1 (5 bases). Germline V CDR1 and CDR2: MDHEN, SYDVKM. Trimming removed 7 bases at V and 0 bases at J, with 14 bases between. This CDR3 comprises 15 residues. CDR3 in DNA: TGTGCCAGCACGCAAGGGGCATATAGCACAGATACGCAGTATTTT. Protein product: CASTQGAYSTDTQYF.

This clonotype was detected only a few times. The V call is TRBV7-2, the J call TRBJ1-5; D is unclear. CDR3 size: 15 residues. Trimming took 2 bases from V and 5 from J, leaving 13 bases between them. Germline V CDR1 and CDR2: SGHTA, FQGNSA. The chain's CDR3 is CASSLFHKGDQPQHF. In DNA, the CDR3 is TGTGCCAGCAGCTTATTCCACAAGGGCGATCAGCCCCAGCATTTT.

This clonotype was observed a single time. It may be a read error: a sequence one base away is much more abundant. The gene calls are TRBV12-3 or TRBV12-4 and TRBJ2-5; D unresolved. The ends were cut back, 2 bases at V and 7 bases at J, with 14 bases in the middle. The CDR3 extends over 14 amino acids. The CDR3 loop is CASSLITPLGTQYF. The DNA for the CDR3 is TGTGCCAGCAGTTTAATCACGCCCCTGGGGACCCAGTACTTC.

This clonotype was observed at least ten times. V usage is TRBV9 and J usage is TRBJ2-3, with unresolved D. Per germline, CDR1 SGDLS and CDR2 YYNGEE. The CDR3 length is 14 residues. Trimming removed 2 bases at V and 7 bases at J, with 14 bases between. CDR3 region: CASSVTPEDYTQYF. The CDR3 DNA sequence: TGTGCCAGCAGCGTCACCCCGGAAGATTATACGCAGTATTTT. Based on the CDR3 plus reference TRBV9 and TRBJ2-3, the full variable domain is DSGVTQTPKHLITATGQRVTLRCSPRSGDLSVYWYQQSLDQGLQFLIQYYNGEERAKGNILERFSAQQFPDLHSELNLSSLELGDSALYFCASSVTPEDYTQYFGPGTRLTVL.

Only a few counts were recorded for this clonotype. V gene TRBV6-5 combines with J gene TRBJ2-7, with TRBD2 matching over 8 bases. J lost 3 bases, V lost 2 bases, and 3 bases had no gene match. CDR1 MNHEY and CDR2 SVGAGI come from the germline V gene. The CDR3 consists of 14 residues. The CDR3 reads CASSYEGTSYEQYF. The CDR3 DNA is TGTGCCAGCAGTTACGAGGGGACTAGCTACGAGCAGTACTTC.

In its sample, this clonotype was seen a few times. J is TRBJ1-2 and V is TRBV6-5; possibly TRBD1 for D (5 bases). Germline CDR1 MNHEY, CDR2 SVGAGI. Trimming took 4 bases from V and 4 from J, leaving 16 bases between them. The CDR3 has 15 amino acids. CDR3 loop: CASSSPRDGTYGYTF. The CDR3 bases are TGTGCCAGCAGTTCACCTCGGGACGGTACCTATGGCTACACCTTC.

This sequence joins TRBV10-3 and TRBJ1-1, with unresolved D. Germline V lookup: CDR1 ENHRY, CDR2 SYGVKD. The CDR3 consists of 13 residues. The V and J ends lost 3 bases and 6 bases respectively, with 11 bases between them. The CDR3 region has the DNA TGTGCCATCAGTGATAGAAACCTGGCTGAAGCTTTCTTT. Amino acid sequence: CAISDRNLAEAFF.

This chain connects TRBV9 to TRBJ1-2; 7 bases line up with TRBD1. The CDR3 extends over 14 amino acids. Unmatched junction bases numbered 10, after V lost 6 bases and J lost 5 bases. Germline V gene data show CDR1 as SGDLS and CDR2 as YYNGEE. CDR3 DNA: TGTGCCAGCACCCCTGGGCAGGGGGAATATGGCTACACCTTC. This translates into CASTPGQGEYGYTF.

This clonotype showed up just a few times. The chain couples TRBV5-1 to TRBJ2-7; D not certain. The CDR3 is 12 amino acids. V lost 4 bases and J 4 bases, leaving 9 bases between the germline ends. Germline V gene sequence: CDR1 SGHRS, CDR2 YFSETQ. The CDR3 spells CASSRAPYEQYF. The CDR3 DNA sequence: TGCGCCAGCAGCCGAGCGCCGTACGAGCAGTACTTC.

This clonotype was recorded at least ten times. V is TRBV30 and J is TRBJ1-4; 9 bases agree with TRBD1. Germline V gene data show CDR1 as GTSNPN and CDR2 as SVGIG (reference sequence). The CDR3 is made up of 11 amino acids. Germline trimming cut 3 bases from V and 11 bases from J; bases unmatched to any gene: 1. CDR3 nucleotide sequence: TGTGCCTGGAGGGGACAGGGTAAACTGTTTTTT. Protein sequence: CAWRGQGKLFF.

The V gene is TRBV4-1, the J gene TRBJ2-7; tentatively, D is TRBD1 (6 bases). This CDR3 has 17 residues. Per germline, CDR1 MGHRA and CDR2 YSYEKL. V was pared by 4 bases and J by 3 bases, with 22 bases between. In DNA, the CDR3 is TGCGCCAGCAGCCGCCTATTGGACAGAGTTAAAATCTACGAGCAGTACTTC. Translation: CASSRLLDRVKIYEQYF.

This clonotype was observed a few times. This chain uses TRBV28 with TRBJ1-1; D is ambiguous. Trimming took off 2 bases at V and 0 bases at J, with 7 bases between the two ends. This CDR3 spans 14 amino acids. Per germline, CDR1 MDHEN and CDR2 SYDVKM. The CDR3 loop reads CASSLRQLNTEAFF. The DNA for the CDR3 is TGTGCCAGCAGTTTACGGCAGCTGAACACTGAAGCTTTCTTT.

The chain uses TRBV4-3 and TRBJ1-1; D uncertain. This CDR3 has 13 amino acids. The germline V gene has CDR1 LGHNA and CDR2 YSLEER. V shed 0 bases and J shed 6 bases, with 8 bases lying between them. The CDR3 nucleotides are TGCGCCAGCAGCCAAGAACCGGGTGCTGAAGCTTTCTTT. Its protein is CASSQEPGAEAFF.

This clonotype occurred many times. This chain uses TRBV14 with TRBJ1-1, with 7 bases that match TRBD1. V was clipped by 4 bases and J by 3 bases; unmatched bases: 8. From germline, CDR1 is SGHDN and CDR2 FVKESK. This CDR3 has 15 amino acids. The CDR3 is CASSRGQVLDTEAFF. DNA for the CDR3: TGTGCCAGCAGCCGAGGACAGGTGTTGGACACTGAAGCTTTCTTT.

A few counts support this clonotype. V usage is TRBV28 and J usage is TRBJ1-1; TRBD1 aligns across 8 bases. The CDR3 length is 14 residues. CDR1 and CDR2 from the germline V gene are MDHEN and SYDVKM. V lost 7 bases to trimming and J lost 7 bases; unmatched junction nucleotides: 11. This CDR3 is CASTTWTGQYEAFF. Written as DNA, the CDR3 is TGTGCCAGCACCACATGGACAGGGCAATATGAAGCTTTCTTT. Full variable domain (rest looked up from reference TRBV28 and TRBJ1-1): DVKVTQSSRYLVKRTGEKVFLECVQDMDHENMFWYRQDPGLGLRLIYFSYDVKMKEKGDIPEGYSVSREKKERFSLILESASTNQTSMYLCASTTWTGQYEAFFGQGTRLTVV.

This clonotype was observed a handful of times. The CDR3 sequence is CSAETGHNQPQHF. In DNA, the CDR3 is TGCAGCGCCGAGACAGGCCACAATCAGCCCCAGCATTTT. The V gene is TRBV29-1, the J gene TRBJ1-5, with a tentative D call TRBD1 (6 bases). Trimming took 7 bases from V and 3 from J, leaving 13 bases between them. Per germline, CDR1 SQVTM and CDR2 ANQGSEA. CDR3 length: 13 residues.

This chain uses TRBV7-9 with TRBJ2-3; D is ambiguous. CDR1 is SEHNR, CDR2 FQNEAQ, per germline (reference sequence). This CDR3 has 15 residues. V lost 0 bases and J lost 0, with 7 bases in between. The CDR3 bases are TGTGCCAGCAGCTTAGCGGGGTTAAGCACAGATACGCAGTATTTT. It codes for CASSLAGLSTDTQYF.

The rearrangement joins TRBV4-2 to TRBJ2-7, with 10 bases fitting TRBD2. Germline assignment: CDR1 LGHNA and CDR2 YNFKEQ. The CDR3 has 16 residues. The V gene end was trimmed by 2 bases and the J gene end by 9 bases; junction bases not matched to a gene: 13. The CDR3 nucleotides read TGTGCCAGCAGCCAACCCAATTTAGCGGGGGGTAGTCGGCAGTACTTC. Encoded protein: CASSQPNLAGGSRQYF.

This clonotype showed up just a few times. The chain is built from TRBV7-2 and TRBJ2-1; 15 bases fit TRBD2. There are 17 residues in the CDR3. The trim removed 0 bases at V and 4 bases at J, leaving 1 base unmatched. Germline V gene data show CDR1 as SGHTA and CDR2 as FQGNSA. CDR3 nucleotides: TGTGCCAGCAGCTTAGCGGGACTAGCGGGGGGTTACAATGAGCAGTTCTTC. Amino acids: CASSLAGLAGGYNEQFF.

This sequence joins TRBV5-6 and TRBJ2-7, with D perhaps given as TRBD1 or TRBD2 (6 bases each). V shed 2 bases and J shed 1 base, with 10 bases lying between them. There are 14 residues in the CDR3. Germline V gene data show CDR1 as SGHDT and CDR2 as YYEEEE. Here the CDR3 reads CASSFGGPSYEQYF. The CDR3 coding sequence is TGTGCCAGCAGCTTCGGGGGCCCTTCCTACGAGCAGTACTTC.

Many counts were recorded for this clonotype. This rearrangement joins TRBV2 to TRBJ2-2; perhaps TRBD1 as D (5 bases). The V and J ends lost 4 bases and 0 bases respectively, with 12 bases between them. The germline V gene has CDR1 SNHLY and CDR2 FYNNEI. This CDR3 region has 16 residues. The CDR3 loop reads CASSVQGITNTGELFF. CDR3 coding DNA: TGTGCCAGCAGTGTTCAGGGAATAACGAACACCGGGGAGCTGTTTTTT.

This clonotype was detected only once. Just one base apart from a much larger clone, this may be a read error. The V and J genes are TRBV4-1 and TRBJ2-2; 10 positions match TRBD2. CDR1 and CDR2 (germline): MGHRA, YSYEKL. This CDR3 spans 17 amino acids. The CDR3 DNA sequence: TGCGACAGCAGCCCTCGAACTAGCGGGATGGGCACCGGGGAGCTGTTTTTT. It specifies CDSSPRTSGMGTGELFF.

The CDR3 region has the DNA TGTGCCAGCAGTTTAGGGGTGCCCCAAGAGACCCAGTACTTC. Its protein product is CASSLGVPQETQYF. The chain combines TRBV12-3 or TRBV12-4 with TRBJ2-5; D call uncertain. Trimming cost V 1 base and J 1 base, with 7 bases left between them. The CDR3 loop spans 14 amino acids.

In its sample, this clonotype was seen a few times. This sequence joins TRBV13 and TRBJ2-3; 11 bases fit TRBD2. The junction had 18 bases not matched to a gene; V was cut back by 5 bases and J by 2 bases. This CDR3 spans 20 amino acids. Germline lookup yields CDR1 PRHDT and CDR2 FYEKMQ (reference sequence). The CDR3 coding sequence is TGTGCCAGCAGCACTACTAGCGGGGGCCGAAACGAGGATTACACAGATACGCAGTATTTT. It translates to CASSTTSGGRNEDYTDTQYF.

The chain links TRBV5-4 to TRBJ2-7; no definite D call. The CDR3 is 15 amino acids. The V end was cut by 2 bases, the J end by 6 bases, with 18 bases between. Germline V gene lookup returns CDR1 SGHNT and CDR2 YYREEE (reference sequence). Here the CDR3 reads CASSFDSARLSEQYF. CDR3 bases: TGTGCCAGCAGCTTCGACTCGGCCCGACTTTCCGAGCAGTACTTC.

V is TRBV15 and J is TRBJ2-7, with D perhaps given as TRBD1 or TRBD2 (5 bases each). V was cut by 5 bases and J by 0 bases, with 20 bases left in between. This CDR3 is built from 17 residues. Germline V gene data show CDR1 as LNHNV and CDR2 as YYDKDF (reference sequence). This chain's CDR3 is CATSDLGPGFVSYEQYF. CDR3 bases: TGTGCCACCAGCGATCTGGGACCAGGGTTTGTCTCCTACGAGCAGTACTTC.